This TCR beta chain was sequenced for a study of tumour-infiltrating T cells in Burkitt lymphoma. Looking at the study overall: Repertoire clonality predicted overall and progression-free survival.

This clone turned up a few times. Germline V gene sequence: CDR1 LNHDA, CDR2 SQIVND (reference sequence). This CDR3 spans 15 amino acids. V trimming: 8 bases; J trimming: 4 bases; junction bases outside the gene matches: 10. TCRdb keeps only in-frame clones here, not all; method: immunoSEQ multiplex PCR. Of 6,300 or so clones in the sample, about a tenth are singletons; the top ten hold about 2.3%. This receptor was identified in a human donor with diffuse large B-cell lymphoma. The sequenced material came from tumor tissue. This rearrangement joins TRBV19 to TRBJ2-3; 9 nucleotides line up with TRBD2. This CDR3 is CASHIGGGESDTQYF. As DNA, the CDR3 is TGTGCCAGTCACATAGGCGGGGGGGAATCAGATACGCAGTATTTT.